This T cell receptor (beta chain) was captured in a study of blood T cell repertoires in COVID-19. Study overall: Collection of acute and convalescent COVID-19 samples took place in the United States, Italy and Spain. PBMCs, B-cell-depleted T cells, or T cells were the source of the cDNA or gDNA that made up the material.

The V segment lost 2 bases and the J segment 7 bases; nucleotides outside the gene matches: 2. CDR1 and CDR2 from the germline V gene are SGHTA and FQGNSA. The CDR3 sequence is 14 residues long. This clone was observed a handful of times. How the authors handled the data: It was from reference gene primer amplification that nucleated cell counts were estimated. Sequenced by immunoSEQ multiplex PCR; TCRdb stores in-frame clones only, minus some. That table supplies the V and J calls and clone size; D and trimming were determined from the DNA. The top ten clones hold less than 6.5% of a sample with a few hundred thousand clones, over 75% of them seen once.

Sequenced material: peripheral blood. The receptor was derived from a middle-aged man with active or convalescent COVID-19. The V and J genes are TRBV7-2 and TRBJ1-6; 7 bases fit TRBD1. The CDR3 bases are TGTGCCAGCAGCTTAAGGGGGCGGAATTCACCCCTCCACTTT. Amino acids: CASSLRGRNSPLHF.